The clone carrying this TCR beta chain came up once. The germline gives CDR1 MNHNY, CDR2 SVGAGI (reference sequence). The CDR3 has 13 residues. The germline V and J ends were trimmed by 0 bases and 12 bases, with 14 bases remaining between them. These data originate in a study of OX40 agonist ivuxolimab in advanced cancers. Study context: An anti-OX40 (CD134) antibody with agonistic activity, ivuxolimab, was administered to patients.

Assay: immunoSEQ multiplex PCR; the TCRdb copy retains only in-frame clones and omits some. The top ten clones hold 0.75% to 0.85% of a sample with about 82,000 clones, 75% to 90% of them seen once. The specimen was CD4+ or CD8+ T cells sorted from blood, collected in a trial of the OX40 agonist ivuxolimab. The source is an adult with an advanced solid tumor such as melanoma, head and neck, liver or kidney cancer. The chain links TRBV6-6 to TRBJ1-2; D uncertain. Here the CDR3 reads CASSYSRPAKDTF. The CDR3 DNA reads as TGTGCCAGCAGTTACTCGAGGCCGGCGAAAGACACCTTC.